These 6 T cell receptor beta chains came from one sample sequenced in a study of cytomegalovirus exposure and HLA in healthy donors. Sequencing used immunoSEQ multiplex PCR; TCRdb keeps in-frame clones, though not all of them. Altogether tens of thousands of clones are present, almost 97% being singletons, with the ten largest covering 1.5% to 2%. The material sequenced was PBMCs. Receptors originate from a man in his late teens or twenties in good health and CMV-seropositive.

As DNA, the CDR3 is TGTGCCAGCAGCTTAGGGCCGAGCGATGTCGAGCAGTACTTC. Translating gives CASSLGPSDVEQYF. The rearrangement joins TRBV7-6 to TRBJ2-7; D remains unclear. Germline-derived CDR1 and CDR2 are SGHVS and FNYEAQ. Trimming cost V 1 base and J 6 bases, with 13 bases left between them. This CDR3 comprises 14 residues.

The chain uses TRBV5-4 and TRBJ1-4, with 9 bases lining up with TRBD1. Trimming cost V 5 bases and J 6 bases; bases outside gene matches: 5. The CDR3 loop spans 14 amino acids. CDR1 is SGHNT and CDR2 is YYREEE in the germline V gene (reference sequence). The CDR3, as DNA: TGTGCCAGCAGACGGGACAGGGACCATGAAAAACTGTTTTTT. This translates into CASRRDRDHEKLFF. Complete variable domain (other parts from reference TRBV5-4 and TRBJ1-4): ETGVTQSPTHLIKTRGQQVTLRCSSQSGHNTVSWYQQALGQGPQFIFQYYREEENGRGNFPPRFSGLQFPNYSSELNVNALELDDSALYLCASRRDRDHEKLFFGSGTQLSVL.

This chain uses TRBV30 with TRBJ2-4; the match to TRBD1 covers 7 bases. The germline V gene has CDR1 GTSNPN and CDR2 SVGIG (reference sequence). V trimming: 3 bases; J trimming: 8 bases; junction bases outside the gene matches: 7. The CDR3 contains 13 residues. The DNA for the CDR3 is TGTGCCTGGAGCCAACAGGGGTGGGACATTCAGTACTTC. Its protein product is CAWSQQGWDIQYF.

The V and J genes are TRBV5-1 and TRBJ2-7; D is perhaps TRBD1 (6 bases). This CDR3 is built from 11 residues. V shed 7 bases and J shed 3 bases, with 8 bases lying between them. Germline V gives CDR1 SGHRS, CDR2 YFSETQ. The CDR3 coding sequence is TGCGCCAGCCAACAGGGCTACGAGCAGTACTTC. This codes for CASQQGYEQYF.

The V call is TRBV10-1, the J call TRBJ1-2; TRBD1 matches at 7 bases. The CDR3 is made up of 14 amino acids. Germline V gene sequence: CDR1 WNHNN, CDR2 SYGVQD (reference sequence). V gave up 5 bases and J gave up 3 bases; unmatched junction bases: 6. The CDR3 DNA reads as TGCGCCAGCAGTCCGACAGGGTTGGACTATGGCTACACCTTC. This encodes CASSPTGLDYGYTF.

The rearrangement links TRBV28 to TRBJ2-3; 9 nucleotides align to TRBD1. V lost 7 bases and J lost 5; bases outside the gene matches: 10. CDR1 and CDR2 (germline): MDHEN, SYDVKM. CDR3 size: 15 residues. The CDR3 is CASTPDRGPQDTQYF. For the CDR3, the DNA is TGTGCCAGCACCCCGGACAGGGGACCGCAAGATACGCAGTATTTT.